This TCR beta chain appears in the sequencing data of a study of radiotherapy plus CTLA-4 blockade in lung cancer. Overall study context: Disease control was present in under 35% of patients, and objective responses in approximately 20%. Overall study findings and caveats: The authors reported that early blood T cell clone dynamics, with interferon-beta, best predicted response. Subsequent to radiotherapy plus ipilimumab, tumor-derived TCR clones underwent expansion in blood.

Concerning this clone itself: What it binds is unknown.

The data were produced by immunoSEQ multiplex PCR, yet TCRdb's version contains in-frame clones alone and is incomplete. The repertoire consists of about 77,000 clones, with around 74% occurring once and the leading ten covering 9.5% to 10%. Germline values: CDR1 SQVTM, CDR2 ANQGSEA. V lost 6 bases, J lost 2 bases, and 13 bases lay in between. The CDR3 extends over 13 amino acids. The clonotype comes from a human donor with non-small cell lung cancer whose response to radiotherapy plus ipilimumab could not be evaluated. The J gene is TRBJ1-1, the V gene TRBV29-1, with D maybe TRBD1 (5 bases). The material was peripheral blood, obtained from a patient treated with radiotherapy plus ipilimumab. CDR3 sequence: CSVQAALNTEAFF. For the CDR3, the DNA is TGCAGCGTACAGGCGGCCCTAAACACTGAAGCTTTCTTT.